The present entry profiles one T cell receptor (beta chain) with its context. Here immunoSEQ multiplex PCR was the method, and the copy in TCRdb shows in-frame clones only, minus some. This sample yields tens of thousands of clones, of which roughly 91% are seen a single time; about 0.6% belongs to the top ten. The data were obtained in a study of T cell changes during pregnancy in multiple sclerosis. The CDR3 totals 13 residues. V lost 5 bases and J lost 0, with 5 bases in between. The germline gives CDR1 SNHLY, CDR2 FYNNEI. This sequence joins TRBV2 and TRBJ1-5; D is ambiguous. The specimen comprised CD4+ T cells from peripheral blood mononuclear cells, sampled in the third trimester of pregnancy. The TCR originated in a female donor with multiple sclerosis, enrolled in a pregnancy study. CDR3 sequence (DNA): TGTGCCAGCAGTTCAGGTAGCAATCAGCCCCAGCATTTT. Protein product: CASSSGSNQPQHF.